Sequencing of this T cell receptor (beta chain) was carried out in a study of shared clonotypes between healthy human individuals. For the study at large: Samples came from two female and a few male donors aged 18 to 49.

Turning to this clone: Its target is not known.

The CDR3 runs to 12 residues. CDR1 GTSNPN and CDR2 SVGIG come from the germline V gene (reference sequence). Trimming cost V 3 bases and J 6 bases; bases outside gene matches: 4. Authors' processing steps: With immunoSEQ giving junction-only sequences and no quality scores, filtering differed. The repertoire was sequenced with immunoSEQ multiplex PCR; TCRdb's copy has only in-frame clones and lacks some. Clonal size and the V and J genes are those of that table, whereas D and trimming came from the DNA. Of about 460,000 clones detected, 77% appear once; the ten largest clones hold more than 10%. Study observations and caveats: Few donors restricted represented genetic and exposure-history diversity. Blood alone was sampled, and tissue repertoires likely differ.

The material sequenced was PBMCs. The clonotype originates from a woman between 35 and 50 years old in good health. Some clones in this sample may be carry-over from other donors' samples. The J gene is TRBJ1-1, the V gene TRBV30; TRBD1 matches 7 bases. CDR3 amino acids: CAWSQGGAEAFF. DNA of the CDR3: TGTGCCTGGAGCCAGGGGGGGGCTGAAGCTTTCTTT. The complete variable domain, with remaining parts taken from reference TRBV30 and TRBJ1-1, reads SQTIHQWPATLVQPVGSPLSLECTVEGTSNPNLYWYRQAAGRGLQLLFYSVGIGQISSEVPQNLSASRPQDRQFILSSKKLLLSDSGFYLCAWSQGGAEAFFGQGTRLTVV.